Sequencing of this TCR beta chain was carried out in a study of blood T cell repertoires in COVID-19. Study in general: The samples span acute and convalescent COVID-19 from the United States, Italy and Spain.

Original processing methods: Estimates of nucleated cell counts were drawn from the amplification of reference gene primers. Assay used: immunoSEQ multiplex PCR; TCRdb lists only in-frame clones, some missing. D and trimming were read from the DNA, whereas the V and J calls and clone size are those reported in that table. This sample carries more than 80,000 clones, roughly 82% of them seen once, and the ten largest clones take roughly 20%. The receptor's source is a woman of 80 years or more with active or convalescent COVID-19. The sequencing input was peripheral blood.

The CDR3 nucleotides read TGTGCCAGCAGCGTCTTAGCGGGGGGCCTCTATTTT. It encodes CASSVLAGGLYF. This chain uses TRBV9 with TRBJ2-3; 10 bases are shared with TRBD2. The junction had 6 bases not matched to a gene; V was cut back by 2 bases and J by 15 bases. Per germline, CDR1 SGDLS and CDR2 YYNGEE. The CDR3 loop spans 12 amino acids.